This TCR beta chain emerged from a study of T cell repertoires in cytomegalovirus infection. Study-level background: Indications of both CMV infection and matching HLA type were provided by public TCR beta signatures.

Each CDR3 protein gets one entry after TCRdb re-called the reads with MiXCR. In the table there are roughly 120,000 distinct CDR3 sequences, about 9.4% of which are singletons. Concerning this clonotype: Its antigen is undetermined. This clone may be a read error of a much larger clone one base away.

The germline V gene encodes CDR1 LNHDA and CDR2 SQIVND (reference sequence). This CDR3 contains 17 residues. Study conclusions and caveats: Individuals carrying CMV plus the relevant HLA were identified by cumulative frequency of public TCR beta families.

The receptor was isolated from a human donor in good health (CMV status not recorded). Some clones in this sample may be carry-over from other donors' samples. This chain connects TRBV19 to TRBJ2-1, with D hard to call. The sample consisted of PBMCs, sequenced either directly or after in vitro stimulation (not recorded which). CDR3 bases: TGTACCAGTAGTATAATATTTGGCGGTAGCTCCTACAATGAGCAGTTCTTC. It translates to CTSSIIFGGSSYNEQFF.